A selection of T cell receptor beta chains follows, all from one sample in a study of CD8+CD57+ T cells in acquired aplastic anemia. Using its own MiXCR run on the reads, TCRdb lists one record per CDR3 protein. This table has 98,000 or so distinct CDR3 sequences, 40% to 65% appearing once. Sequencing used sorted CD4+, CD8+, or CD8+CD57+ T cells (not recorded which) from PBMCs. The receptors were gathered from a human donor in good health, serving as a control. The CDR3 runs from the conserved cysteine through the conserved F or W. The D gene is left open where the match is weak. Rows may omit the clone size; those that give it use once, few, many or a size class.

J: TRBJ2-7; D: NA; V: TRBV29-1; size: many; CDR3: CSVGWASSYEQYF
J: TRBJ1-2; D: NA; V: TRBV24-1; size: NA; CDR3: CATTPGERRNYGYTF
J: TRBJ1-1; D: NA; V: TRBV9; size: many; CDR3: CASSVKSGNTEAFF
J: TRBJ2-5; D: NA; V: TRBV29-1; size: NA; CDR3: CSADKPRGGRETQYF
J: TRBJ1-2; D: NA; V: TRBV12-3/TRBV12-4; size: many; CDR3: CASSSLDRNYGYTF
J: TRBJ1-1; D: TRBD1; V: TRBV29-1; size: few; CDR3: CSVDRGDTKASF
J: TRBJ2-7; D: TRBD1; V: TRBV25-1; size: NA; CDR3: CASSVEGDRGIKNEQYF
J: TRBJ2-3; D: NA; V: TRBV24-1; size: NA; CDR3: CATSDPGSLGGTDTQYF
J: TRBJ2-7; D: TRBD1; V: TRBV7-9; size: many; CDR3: CASSFHLWTGSSYEQYF
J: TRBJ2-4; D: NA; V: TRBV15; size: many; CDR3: CATSRGVKGGDIQYF
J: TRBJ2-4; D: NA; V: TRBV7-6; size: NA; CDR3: CASSWGAKNIQYF
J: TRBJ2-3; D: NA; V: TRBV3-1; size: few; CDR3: CASSQEGRSTDTQYF
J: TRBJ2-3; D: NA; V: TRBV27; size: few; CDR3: CASSLRKATDTQYF
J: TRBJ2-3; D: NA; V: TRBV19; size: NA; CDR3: CASRRQVTDTQYF
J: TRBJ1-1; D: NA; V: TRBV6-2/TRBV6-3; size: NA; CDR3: CASSYDAGAFF
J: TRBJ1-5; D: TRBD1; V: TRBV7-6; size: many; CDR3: CASSLGTVSNQPQHF
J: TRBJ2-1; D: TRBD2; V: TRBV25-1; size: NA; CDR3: CASSDYGLASANEQFF
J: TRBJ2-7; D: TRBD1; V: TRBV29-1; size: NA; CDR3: CSVTGRNSYEQYF
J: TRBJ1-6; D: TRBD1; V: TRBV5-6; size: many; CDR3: CASSLGGQDSYNSPLHF
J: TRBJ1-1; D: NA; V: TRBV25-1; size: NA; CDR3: CASSVSGTANTEAFF
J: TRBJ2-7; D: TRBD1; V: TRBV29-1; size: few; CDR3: CSVEGGSGQGTYEQYF
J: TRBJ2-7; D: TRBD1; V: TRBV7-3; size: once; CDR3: CASSIPGQLYEQYF
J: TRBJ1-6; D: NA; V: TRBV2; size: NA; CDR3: CASSAGSYSPLHF
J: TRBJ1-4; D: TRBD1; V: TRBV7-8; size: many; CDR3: CASSHLQGTPNEKLFF
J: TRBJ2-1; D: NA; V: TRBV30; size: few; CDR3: CAWSVGGRNEQFF
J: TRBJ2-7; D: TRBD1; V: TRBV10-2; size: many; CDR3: CASSESTGIYEQYF
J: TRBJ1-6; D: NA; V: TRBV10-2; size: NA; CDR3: CASRTPLHF
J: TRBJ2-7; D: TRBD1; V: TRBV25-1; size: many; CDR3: CASSRTGEDYEQYF
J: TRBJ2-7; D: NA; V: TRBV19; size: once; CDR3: CASSPRDAYEQYF
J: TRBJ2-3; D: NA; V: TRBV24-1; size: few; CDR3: CATSDTSTFGGTDTQYF
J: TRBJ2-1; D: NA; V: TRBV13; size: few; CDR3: CASEQRDSYNEQFF
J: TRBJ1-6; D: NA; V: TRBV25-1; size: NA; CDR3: CASSDTGNSPLHF
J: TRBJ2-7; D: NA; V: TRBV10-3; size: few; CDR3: CAISGEDPYEQYF
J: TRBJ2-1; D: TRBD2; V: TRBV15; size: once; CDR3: CATSRGGTYNEQFF
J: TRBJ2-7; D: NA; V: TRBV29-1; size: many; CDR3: CSGLFESEQYF
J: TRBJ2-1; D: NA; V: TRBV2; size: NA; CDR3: CASSEAGFGEQFF
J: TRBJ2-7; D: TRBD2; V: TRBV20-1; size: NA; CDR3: CSARASGDSKNEQYF
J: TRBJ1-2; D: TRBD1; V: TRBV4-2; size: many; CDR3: CASSQWTGGDYGYTF
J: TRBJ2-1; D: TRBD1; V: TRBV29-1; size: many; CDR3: CSVGSTAGGYEQFF
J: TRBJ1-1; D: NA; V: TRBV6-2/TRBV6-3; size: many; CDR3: CASRHHGETEAFF
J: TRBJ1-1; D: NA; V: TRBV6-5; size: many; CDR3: CASSSHLKAEAFF
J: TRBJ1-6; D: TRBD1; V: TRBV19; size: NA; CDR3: CASSLLGGQSNSPLHF
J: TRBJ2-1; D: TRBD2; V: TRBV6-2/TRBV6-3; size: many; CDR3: CASSYSERTSGYNEQFF
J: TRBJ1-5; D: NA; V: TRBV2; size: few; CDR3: CASSYRGLNQPQHF
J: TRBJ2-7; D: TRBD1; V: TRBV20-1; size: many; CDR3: CSGMGTDIYEQYF
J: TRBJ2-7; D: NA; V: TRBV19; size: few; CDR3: CASSIGRGSYEQYF
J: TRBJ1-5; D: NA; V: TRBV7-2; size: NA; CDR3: CASNAAYSNQPQHF
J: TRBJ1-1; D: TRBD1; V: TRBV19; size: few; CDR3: CASRKTGSTEAFF
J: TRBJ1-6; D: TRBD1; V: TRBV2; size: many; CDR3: CASSADPGGNSPLHF
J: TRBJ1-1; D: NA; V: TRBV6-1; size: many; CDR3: CASSEFGGINTEAFF
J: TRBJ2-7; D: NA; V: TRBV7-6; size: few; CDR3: CASSSLGGSSYEQYF
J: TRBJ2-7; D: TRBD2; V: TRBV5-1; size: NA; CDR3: CASSLDQAGPYEQYF
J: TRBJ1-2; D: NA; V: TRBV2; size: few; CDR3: CASSEVQQSYGYTF
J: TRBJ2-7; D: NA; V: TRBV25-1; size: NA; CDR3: CASSQRGADEQYF
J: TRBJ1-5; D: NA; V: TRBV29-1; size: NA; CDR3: CSVGQGVFQPQHF
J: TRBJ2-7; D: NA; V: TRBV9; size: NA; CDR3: CASSVGQGITDEQYF
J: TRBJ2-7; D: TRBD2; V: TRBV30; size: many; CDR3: CAWRDKPGLGSYEQYF